The 11 T cell receptor beta chains listed next were all sequenced from one sample in a study of tumor-infiltrating lymphocytes in primary liver carcinoma. With a constant-region primer, TCR beta cDNA was made from approximately 450 ng of total RNA. Sequencing libraries for TCR beta derived from three nested multiplex PCR rounds that used slightly modified ARM-PCR. The first two PCR rounds used TRBV1-TRBV30 primers with a Cbeta primer, nine to ten cycles each. TCRdb re-called the multiplex PCR reads with MiXCR, one entry per CDR3 protein. The sample gives approximately 110,000 distinct CDR3 sequences, 65% of which show up once; roughly a tenth is in the top ten. Unsorted bulk tissue of about 20-31 mg yielded co-extracted RNA and DNA. Specimen: liver tumor tissue from sampling region 1. As for subset: tumor region T1, superior pole. Every receptor here comes from a woman aged 60 to 75 with primary liver carcinoma and hepatitis B virus infection.

On this clonotype: Here the CDR3 omits its conserved ending phenylalanine or tryptophan, so a read error is the likely source. The DNA is left out, because the CDR3 cannot be placed on it with certainty; the CDR3 is given as TCRdb lists it. The chain links TRBV11-3 to TRBJ2-1. Germline lookup yields CDR1 SGHNT and CDR2 YENEEA. Counting both end residues, the CDR3 totals 12 amino acids. This CDR3 reads CASSSKFDKQFY.

With respect to this clonotype: A read error may be the cause here, since a much bigger clone is one base away. The J gene is TRBJ1-2, the V gene TRBV29-1; possibly TRBD1 for D (5 bases). V was cut by 0 bases and J by 8 bases, with 22 bases left in between. Germline V gene sequence: CDR1 SQVTM, CDR2 ANQGSEA. The CDR3 length is 16 residues. The CDR3 here is CSVEDREVAGLGGYTF. DNA of the CDR3: TGCAGCGTTGAAGATAGAGAAGTGGCAGGGTTGGGGGGCTACACCTTC. Together with reference TRBV29-1 and TRBJ1-2, the CDR3 gives the full variable domain: SAVISQKPSRDICQRGTSLTIQCQVDSQVTMMFWYRQQPGQSLTLIATANQGSEATYESGFVIDKFPISRPNLTFSTLTVSNMSPEDSSIYLCSVEDREVAGLGGYTFGSGTRLTVV.

As regards this clonotype: The DNA is left out, because the CDR3 cannot be placed on it with certainty; the CDR3 is given as TCRdb lists it. V is TRBV28 and J is TRBJ1-1; TRBD1, the table's D call, was not compared with the DNA. The CDR3 is 17 amino acids in total, end residues counted. Germline loops: CDR1 MDHEN, CDR2 SYDVKM. CDR3: CASTKASVGQGTTEALF.

Comment on this clonotype: An end of the junction differs from the germline gene, which may be a read error. The chain employs TRBV11-2 and TRBJ1-2; possible D gene TRBD1, 5 bases. The CDR3 runs to 17 residues. Germline values: CDR1 SGHAT, CDR2 FQNNGV. DNA of the CDR3: TGTGCCAGCAACTTAGATCCGATCAGGGCGCTGCGCTATGACTGCACCTTC. This encodes CASNLDPIRALRYDCTF.

Points on this clonotype: A read error may be the cause here, since a much bigger clone is one base away. V and J are TRBV30 and TRBJ1-5; tentative D call: TRBD1 (5 bases). CDR3 length equals 13 residues. CDR1 GTSNPN and CDR2 SVGIG come from the germline V gene (reference sequence). The ends were cut back, 4 bases at V and 5 bases at J, with 12 bases in the middle. The CDR3 DNA reads TGTGCCTGGAACTCGGACACTCATCAGCCCCAGCATTTT. It translates to CAWNSDTHQPQHF.

As for this clonotype: A much more abundant neighbour one base away suggests this may be a read error. The rearrangement uses TRBV6-5 and TRBJ2-3; TRBD1 might be the D (6 bases). Germline assignment: CDR1 MNHEY and CDR2 SVGAGI. This CDR3 comprises 15 residues. Trimming removed 2 bases from V and 4 bases from J, with 13 bases in between. CDR3 coding DNA: TGTGCCAGCAGTTACAGGGGGTCCGGCGCAGATACGCAGTATTTT. It is translated as CASSYRGSGADTQYF.

In regard to this clonotype: A much larger clone differs from this one at a single base, so this may be a read error. The chain links TRBV14 to TRBJ1-1; 7 nucleotides match TRBD1. Per the germline V gene, CDR1 is SGHDN and CDR2 is FVKESK. The CDR3 sequence is 12 residues long. CDR3 loop: CASSYTGVEALF. For the CDR3, the DNA is TGTGCCAGCAGCTACACAGGGGTTGAAGCTCTCTTT.

Ten or more counts support this clonotype. This chain uses TRBV13 with TRBJ2-7; D remains ambiguous. Germline V CDR1 and CDR2: PRHDT, FYEKMQ (reference sequence). Trimming pared 5 bases from V and 0 bases from J, leaving 5 bases between. The CDR3 extends over 12 amino acids. CDR3 loop: CASSQVSYEQYF. The CDR3 bases are TGTGCCAGCAGCCAGGTCTCCTACGAGCAGTACTTC.

Concerning this clonotype: Relative to the germline gene, one junction end is altered; a read error may explain this. The rearrangement uses TRBV30 and TRBJ1-5; 7 nucleotides align to TRBD1. The CDR3 loop spans 15 amino acids. Germline assignment: CDR1 GTSNPN and CDR2 SVGIG (reference sequence). The CDR3 protein is CVWSREGASNQPQHF. CDR3 sequence (DNA): TGTGTCTGGAGTCGAGAGGGGGCAAGCAATCAGCCCCAGCATTTT. Together with reference TRBV30 and TRBJ1-5, the CDR3 gives the full variable domain: SQTIHQWPATLVQPVGSPLSLECTVEGTSNPNLYWYRQAAGRGLQLLFYSVGIGQISSEVPQNLSASRPQDRQFILSSKKLLLSDSGFYLCVWSREGASNQPQHFGDGTRLSIL.

Concerning this clonotype itself: Mismatch with germline at one junction end may stem from a read error. The chain uses TRBV28 and TRBJ2-3, with D tentatively TRBD1 (5 bases). The germline gives CDR1 MDHEN, CDR2 SYDVKM. The CDR3 has 16 amino acids. The CDR3 DNA reads as TGTGCCAGTAGTTCCCCTGGGGCCCTGGACACAGATACGCAGTATTTT. This gives the protein CASSSPGALDTDTQYF.

This chain links TRBV25-1 with TRBJ1-1; D uncertain. V was cut by 9 bases and J by 3 bases, with 17 bases left in between. Germline V gives CDR1 MGHDK, CDR2 SYGVNS. CDR3 length equals 14 residues. The CDR3 here is CASSLYGGHTEAFF. The CDR3 coding sequence is TGTGCCAGTAGTCTCTACGGCGGACACACTGAAGCTTTCTTT.